This passage covers 22 T cell receptor beta chains from one sample sequenced in a study of lymphopenia after photon versus proton radiotherapy. TCRdb's copy holds only in-frame clones and misses some; the assay was immunoSEQ multiplex PCR. The sample yields about 50,000 clones, roughly 90% seen once. Sequenced here: peripheral blood, sampled from a patient treated with photon-based radiotherapy. The receptors here all came from a woman aged 40 to 49 with cholangiocarcinoma.

The V call is TRBV4-2, the J call TRBJ2-1, with 8 bases that match TRBD2. This CDR3 region has 17 residues. Unmatched junction bases numbered 7, after V lost 1 base and J lost 2 bases. CDR1 is LGHNA and CDR2 is YNFKEQ in the germline V gene. CDR3 protein: CASSQGGAGGPYNEQFF. For the CDR3, the DNA is TGTGCCAGCAGCCAAGGCGGTGCGGGAGGACCCTACAATGAGCAGTTCTTC.

The J gene is TRBJ2-5, the V gene TRBV18; no clear D gene. CDR3 length: 11 residues. The V end was cut by 3 bases, the J end by 5 bases, with 4 bases between. Germline CDR1 is KGHSH and CDR2 is LQKENI. The CDR3 loop is CASSPQETQYF. CDR3 DNA: TGTGCCAGCTCACCCCAGGAGACCCAGTACTTC.

The chain uses TRBV21-1 and TRBJ1-5; TRBD1, the D gene given by the table, was not confirmed from the DNA. TRBV21-1 is designated a pseudogene. The CDR3 loop spans 14 amino acids. The CDR3 protein is CASSAIQGKQPQHF. The DNA of the CDR3 is TGTGCCAGCAGCGCTATACAGGGGAAACAGCCCCAGCATTTT.

J is TRBJ1-2 and V is TRBV4-1; D gene ambiguous. Germline-derived CDR1 and CDR2 are MGHRA and YSYEKL. V shed 0 bases and J shed 8 bases, with 16 bases lying between them. The CDR3 totals 15 residues. The CDR3 DNA reads as TGCGCCAGCAGCCAAGAGTCCCATCTCGCGGGGGGCTACACCTTC. It translates to CASSQESHLAGGYTF.

This clone was recorded only once. In nucleotides, the CDR3 is TGTGCCAGCAGCTACAACAGGGACACTGAAGCTTTCTTT. This encodes CASSYNRDTEAFF. The chain joins TRBV7-3 to TRBJ1-1; maybe TRBD1 (6 bases). V lost 4 bases and J lost 3, with 9 bases in between. Germline loops: CDR1 SGHTA, CDR2 FQGTGA. The CDR3 is made up of 13 amino acids.

The rearrangement joins TRBV6-5 to TRBJ2-7; 8 nucleotides match TRBD2. The CDR3 consists of 14 residues. Germline lookup yields CDR1 MNHEY and CDR2 SVGAGI. The J segment lost 2 bases and the V segment lost 7 bases, leaving 7 bases of the junction unmatched. CDR3 in amino acids: CASNPAGDTYEQYF. The CDR3 region has the DNA TGTGCCAGCAACCCAGCGGGGGATACCTACGAGCAGTACTTC.

The chain employs TRBV2 and TRBJ2-7; D unclear. V shed 6 bases and J shed 0 bases, with 12 bases lying between them. Germline assignment: CDR1 SNHLY and CDR2 FYNNEI. This CDR3 spans 14 amino acids. This CDR3 is CASRTKPSSYEQYF. CDR3 DNA: TGTGCCAGCAGGACCAAACCTAGCTCCTACGAGCAGTACTTC.

This clone appeared a single time. This rearrangement joins TRBV18 to TRBJ2-5; tentative D call: TRBD2 (5 bases). Germline V gene data show CDR1 as KGHSH and CDR2 as LQKENI. CDR3 size: 15 residues. The germline V and J ends were trimmed by 5 bases and 1 base, with 14 bases remaining between them. This CDR3 is CASSSFRTGQETQYF. In DNA form, the CDR3 reads TGTGCCAGCTCATCGTTCCGGACTGGCCAAGAGACCCAGTACTTC.

The chain uses TRBV11-2 and TRBJ1-4; 7 bases are a match to TRBD1. The germline V gene encodes CDR1 SGHAT and CDR2 FQNNGV. With V trimmed by 4 bases and J by 8 bases, 16 bases remained unmatched. CDR3 size: 17 residues. Written as DNA, the CDR3 is TGTGCCAGCAGCTCGACCACCCTTGACAGGGAGGGGGAAAAACTGTTTTTT. Its protein is CASSSTTLDREGEKLFF.

The chain uses TRBV5-6 and TRBJ1-5, with 9 bases that match TRBD1. There are 14 residues in the CDR3. The V and J ends lost 4 bases and 7 bases, in that order; junction bases with no gene match: 6. Germline values: CDR1 SGHDT, CDR2 YYEEEE. The CDR3 is CASSHRGQGQPQHF. CDR3 coding DNA: TGTGCCAGCAGCCACAGGGGGCAAGGGCAGCCCCAGCATTTT.

The chain's CDR3 is CASSQEAGANYGYTF. CDR3 bases: TGCGCCAGCAGCCAAGAAGCAGGGGCGAACTATGGCTACACCTTC. This chain links TRBV4-3 with TRBJ1-2; possible D gene TRBD1, 6 bases. CDR1 is LGHNA, CDR2 YSLEER, per germline. The CDR3 has 15 residues. Trimming took off 0 bases at V and 2 bases at J, with 10 bases between the two ends.

The chain is built from TRBV5-1 and TRBJ2-2; no firm D call. Trimming cost V 1 base and J 3 bases, with 10 bases left between them. This CDR3 spans 15 amino acids. Germline CDR1 is SGHRS and CDR2 is YFSETQ. Here the CDR3 DNA reads TGCGCCAGCAGCTTGTACACTGATTACACCGGGGAGCTGTTTTTT. Its translation is CASSLYTDYTGELFF.

The genes are TRBV7-9 and TRBJ2-6, with D perhaps TRBD2 (6 bases). V lost 4 bases to trimming and J lost 0 bases, with 19 bases between them. Germline CDR1 and CDR2: SEHNR and FQNEAQ (reference sequence). The CDR3 length is 19 residues. CDR3 loop: CASSYPTGTGSSGANVLTF. In DNA, the CDR3 is TGTGCCAGCAGCTATCCCACCGGGACCGGGAGCTCTGGGGCCAACGTCCTGACTTTC.

V and J are TRBV7-2 and TRBJ2-1, with 9 bases identical to TRBD1. From germline, CDR1 is SGHTA and CDR2 FQGNSA. The CDR3 spans 16 residues. V trimming: 4 bases; J trimming: 5 bases; junction bases outside the gene matches: 9. The CDR3 region is CASSSADRGWNNEQFF. CDR3 nucleotides: TGTGCCAGCAGCTCAGCGGACAGGGGCTGGAACAATGAGCAGTTCTTC.

The genes are TRBV5-1 and TRBJ2-1; D gene ambiguous. V was shortened by 0 bases and J by 6 bases, with 16 bases between the two germline ends. The germline V gene encodes CDR1 SGHRS and CDR2 YFSETQ. The CDR3 has 16 residues. In nucleotides, the CDR3 is TGCGCCAGCAGCTTGGGTTCTCGTACGGCTATCAATGAGCAGTTCTTC. Amino acid sequence: CASSLGSRTAINEQFF. Using reference TRBV5-1 and TRBJ2-1 for the parts outside the CDR3, the full variable domain is KAGVTQTPRYLIKTRGQQVTLSCSPISGHRSVSWYQQTPGQGLQFLFEYFSETQRNKGNFPGRFSGRQFSNSRSEMNVSTLELGDSALYLCASSLGSRTAINEQFFGPGTRLTVL.

This clone was detected a few times. The CDR3 sequence is CSVAGTGDRNQPQHF. Here the CDR3 DNA reads TGCAGCGTAGCTGGGACAGGGGACCGCAATCAGCCCCAGCATTTT. The rearrangement joins TRBV29-1 to TRBJ1-5; 10 positions match TRBD1. From germline, CDR1 is SQVTM and CDR2 ANQGSEA. There are 15 residues in the CDR3. Trimming at V came to 6 bases and at J to 2 bases, leaving 7 bases not matched to a gene.

The chain carries TRBV7-2 and TRBJ1-6, with D perhaps matching TRBD1 (6 bases). This CDR3 has 19 residues. Per the germline V gene, CDR1 is SGHTA and CDR2 is FQGNSA. Trimming removed 5 bases from V and 0 bases from J, with 20 bases in between. CDR3 sequence: CASSAVGGELSSYNSPLHF. In DNA form, the CDR3 reads TGTGCCAGCAGCGCAGTAGGGGGGGAGCTCAGCTCCTATAATTCACCCCTCCACTTT.

V gene TRBV19 combines with J gene TRBJ1-2; weak D call: TRBD1 (5 bases). Trimming took off 10 bases at V and 7 bases at J, with 16 bases between the two ends. Looked up from germline, CDR1 is LNHDA and CDR2 is SQIVND (reference sequence). The CDR3 has 12 residues. CDR3 in DNA: TGTGCCACCAAACTCGGGGCCGGTGGCTACACCTTC. It encodes CATKLGAGGYTF.

The chain links TRBV28 to TRBJ2-5, with 11 bases matching TRBD2. This CDR3 comprises 16 residues. Germline values: CDR1 MDHEN, CDR2 SYDVKM. Germline trimming cut 3 bases from V and 5 bases from J; bases unmatched to any gene: 8. CDR3 DNA sequence: TGTGCCAGCAGTTTGTCTAGCGGGGGGTTTCCGGAGACCCAGTACTTC. Translating gives CASSLSSGGFPETQYF.

This clone was recorded once. This chain uses TRBV6-5 with TRBJ1-4; maybe TRBD1 (6 bases). The CDR3 is 14 residues long. V gave up 2 bases and J gave up 4 bases, with 8 bases separating them. Germline lookup yields CDR1 MNHEY and CDR2 SVGAGI. The CDR3 DNA follows: TGTGCCAGCAGTTACAGGGGGATTAATGAAAAACTGTTTTTT. It translates to CASSYRGINEKLFF.

This chain connects TRBV28 to TRBJ2-7, with 7 bases identical to TRBD1. The CDR3 is 12 amino acids. J lost 6 bases, V lost 5 bases, and 4 bases had no gene match. CDR1 is MDHEN, CDR2 SYDVKM, per germline. CDR3 region: CASSPTGSEQYF. The CDR3 DNA is TGTGCCAGCAGTCCGACAGGGTCCGAGCAGTACTTC.

This sequence joins TRBV6-1 and TRBJ1-6, with 9 bases matching TRBD1. Losses at the gene ends were 9 bases for V and 7 bases for J; bases not matched to a gene: 4. The CDR3 covers 13 residues. Germline values: CDR1 MNHNS, CDR2 SASEGT. CDR3 sequence reads: CASRTGANSPLHF. As DNA, the CDR3 is TGTGCCAGTAGGACAGGGGCCAATTCACCCCTCCACTTT.